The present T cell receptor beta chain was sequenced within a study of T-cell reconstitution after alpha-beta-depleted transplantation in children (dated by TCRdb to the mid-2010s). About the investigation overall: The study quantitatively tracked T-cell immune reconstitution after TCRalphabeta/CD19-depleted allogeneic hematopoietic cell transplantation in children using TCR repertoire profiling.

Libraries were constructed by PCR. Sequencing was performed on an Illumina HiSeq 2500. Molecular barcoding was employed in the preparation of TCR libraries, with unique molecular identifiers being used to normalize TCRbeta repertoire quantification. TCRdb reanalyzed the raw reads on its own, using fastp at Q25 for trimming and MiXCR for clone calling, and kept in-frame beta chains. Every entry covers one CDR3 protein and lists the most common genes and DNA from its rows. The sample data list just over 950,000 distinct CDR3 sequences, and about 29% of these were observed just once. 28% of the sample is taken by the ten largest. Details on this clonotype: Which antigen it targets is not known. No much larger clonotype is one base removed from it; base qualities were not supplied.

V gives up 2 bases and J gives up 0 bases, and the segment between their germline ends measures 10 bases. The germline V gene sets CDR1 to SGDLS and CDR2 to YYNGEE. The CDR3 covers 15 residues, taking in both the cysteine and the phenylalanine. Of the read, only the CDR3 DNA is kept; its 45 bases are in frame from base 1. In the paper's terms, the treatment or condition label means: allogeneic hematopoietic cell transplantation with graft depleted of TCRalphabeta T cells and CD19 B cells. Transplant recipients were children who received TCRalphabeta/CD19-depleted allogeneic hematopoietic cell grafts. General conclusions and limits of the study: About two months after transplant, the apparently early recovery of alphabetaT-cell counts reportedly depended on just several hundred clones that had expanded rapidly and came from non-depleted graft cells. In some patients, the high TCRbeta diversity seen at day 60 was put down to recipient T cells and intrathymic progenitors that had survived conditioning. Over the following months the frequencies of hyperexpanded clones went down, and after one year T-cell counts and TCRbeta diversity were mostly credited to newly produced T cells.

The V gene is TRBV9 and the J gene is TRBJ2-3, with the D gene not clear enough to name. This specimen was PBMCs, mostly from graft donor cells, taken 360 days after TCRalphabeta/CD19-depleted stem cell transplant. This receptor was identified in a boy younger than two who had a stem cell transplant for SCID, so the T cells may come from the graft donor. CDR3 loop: CASSVLSKSTDTQYF. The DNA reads TGTGCCAGCAGCGTCCTTTCCAAGAGCACAGATACGCAGTATTTT.